This record looks at one T cell receptor beta chain sequence and its context. This clone turned up a few times. Its antigen is still unknown. Per-nucleotide qualities are absent, and no much larger clonotype sits a single base away. In total, 666 healthy bone marrow donors made up the cohort. All cohort members were sampled while nominally healthy, although unrecorded immune exposures were likely present. The donor was CMV seronegative and belonged to the group of 320 or so seronegative cohort members. Every donor gave a peripheral blood sample, and the peripheral blood mononuclear cells from that sample were used for TCR beta sequencing. The Qiagen DNeasy Blood Extraction Kit was used to extract genomic DNA from the blood cell samples. The sample belongs to a study of cytomegalovirus exposure and HLA in healthy donors (dated by TCRdb to about 2017). Concerning the study at large: An earlier analysis of roughly 500 of the donors reported 276 Gb of sequence data and 117 million unique TCR beta sequences from about 200 million T cells. An early release that covered about 600 HLA-typed donors contained 300 to 350 gigabases of sequencing data and 80 million or so unique TCR sequences. Of the roughly 410 genotyped donors, more than 75% were placed in the genetic ancestry cluster associated with self-reported Caucasian donors. Because of strong linkage in the cohort, 4 to 6 DR-DQ haplotypes were treated as single units for association and clustering. Typing coverage differed by locus: A, B, C, DRB1 and DQB1 were typed in about 620-630 donors, DQA1 in approximately 520, DPA1 in around 610, and DPB1 in roughly 470. The study aimed to test whether cataloging public T cell receptors could reveal signatures of past pathogen exposure. A later analysis re-examined previously published TCR beta repertoires from several hundred donors and added high-resolution HLA genotyping to investigate patterns of TCR occurrence. On average, roughly 240,000 unique TCR beta nucleotide sequences were sequenced per donor among 398 genotyped donors of the cohort, with approximately 18% of those sequences being non-productive. An earlier analysis of 587 of the donors used high-throughput TCR beta sequencing to judge whether each TCR beta V gene segment behaved as functional or pseudogenic. A later genetic analysis used genome-wide SNP genotypes for about 60% of the roughly 670 donors, treating that subset as a discovery cohort. Using immunosequencing, the study profiled T cell repertoires from about 650 subjects and related those repertoires to cytomegalovirus serostatus. In addition to the first cohort of approximately 650 subjects, a separate validation cohort of 120 different subjects was used. Every discovery cohort repertoire had been produced on one sequencing platform. To predict cytomegalovirus infection status, the study combined high-throughput TCR immunosequencing, statistical association of individual TCRs with disease status, and machine learning. Rather than drawing on any new phenotypic data, the later analysis identified candidate immune exposures from TCR beta sequences and the way those sequences occurred across donors. Class I and class II HLA loci were covered by the typing at four-digit resolution. Alongside the repertoire data, information on donor age, sex, ethnicity and CMV serostatus was compiled.

The library came from the immunoSEQ multiplex PCR assay. For the multiplex PCR, a mixture combining 60 forward primers for TCR Vbeta segments and 13 reverse primers for TCR Jbeta segments was used. The CDR3 region of rearranged TCR beta genes was amplified from genomic DNA with a multiplex PCR assay. The amplified TCR beta libraries were sequenced on the Illumina HiSeq System as 87-base-pair reads. As for the original processing: A later analysis counted 65 million to 90 million unique TCR beta chains across the 666 repertoires, and roughly 10 million of these chains were shared by at least two donors. Raw reads were error-corrected and collapsed into unique sequences with a nearest-neighbor algorithm that merged closely related sequences to remove PCR and sequencing errors. CDR3 sequences were aligned to IMGT reference sequences to assign V, D and J gene segments. For a sequence to be retained, a match of at least six nucleotides was required to both a V gene segment and a J gene segment. A rearrangement counted as productive if the CDR3 had no stop codons and remained in frame with V and J, and every other rearrangement counted as non-productive. Following IMGT convention, CDR3 was defined as the stretch from the second conserved V-encoded cysteine up to the conserved J-encoded phenylalanine. The earlier analysis of about 640 of the donors excluded any sequence lacking an unambiguous match to a single V gene segment. An earlier analysis of about 600 of the donors called V segments functional above 56.7% productive rearrangements and segregating when the between-donor standard deviation exceeded 5%. To diagnose cytomegalovirus status from the catalog of TCR beta chain sequences, a statistical classification framework was built. A later analysis assigned V and J genes by comparing TCR nucleotide sequences with IMGT/GENE-DB human TR gene sequences. The TCRdist pipeline was used in a later analysis to assign CDR3 sequences and most-parsimonious VDJ recombination scenarios. In a later analysis, each TCR beta chain was defined by its CDR3 amino acid sequence together with its V-gene family, and reads without a unique V-gene family were excluded. To address suspected cross-contamination and a sequencing artifact, a later analysis removed over 500 highly shared, low-generation-probability nucleotide sequences. In a later analysis, a clonal expansion index was calculated for each public chain from normalized within-repertoire ranks of inferred template counts. Generation probabilities in a later analysis came from a VDJ recombination model fitted to out-of-frame rearrangements, and those results were checked against IGoR. In a later analysis, TCR-TCR, TCR-HLA and TCR-CMV co-occurrence was scored with hypergeometric tests, and a repertoire-size bias correction was applied to TCR pairs. To estimate false discovery rates, a later analysis permuted the HLA or CMV assignments 20 times. In a later analysis, co-occurring TCRs were grouped with DBSCAN, and TCRdist sequence similarity was added when clustering was performed within HLA-allele-positive subsets. Repertoires with fewer than 30,000 or more than 120,000 public chains, plus five repertoires with anomalous nucleotide sharing, were excluded from co-occurrence clustering. The table was pulled from immuneACCESS by TCRdb, which kept in-frame rearrangements only. Such tables lose some clones; where checked, under half of the loss comes from unresolved V genes, and the rest has no known cause. D and trimming come from the DNA, and the V and J calls and clone size come from that table. The sample includes about 140,000 clones, with 73% observed a single time. The ten largest clones take up roughly 1.3% of the sample.

Taken from cysteine to phenylalanine, the CDR3 has 13 residues. Only the CDR3 region is kept as DNA, spanning 39 bases read in frame from base 1. V is cut by 1 base and J by 4 bases, and the space between the germline ends is 8 bases. For CDR1 and CDR2, the germline V gene lists SGHRS and YFSETQ. The study at large found these results: Because HLA typing was missing for some donors at each locus, association tests included only the typed subset. The classifier was reported to diagnose cytomegalovirus status with high specificity and sensitivity in both the original cohort and the validation cohort. V-gene and J-gene trimming of TCR beta chains was associated with a missense DCLRE1C variant in a later genetic analysis, and the association was replicated in an independent cohort. In this cohort, only TCR beta chains were sequenced, and detectable features were limited by the absence of alpha or paired-chain data. The 87-base-pair reads could not distinguish some IMGT-functional V segments, including TRBV6-2 and TRBV6-3, so those segments were excluded. The presence/absence analyses assumed that sequencing depth was roughly uniform across donors, and that assumption may not be true. A later genetic analysis reported fewer N-insertions in productive TCRs among donors in an Asian-associated ancestry cluster than the roughly 700-donor mean. Correlated functional status among segregating V segments might be attributable to linkage disequilibrium, but an unknown experimental factor could not be ruled out. In vitro tests confirmed that a few of the cytomegalovirus-associated TCR beta chains recognize cytomegalovirus antigens. The study listed 164 TCR beta chains as associated with cytomegalovirus. In a later analysis, the rate of TCR association differed among HLA loci, with DRB1 alleles having the most associated TCRs and HLA-C alleles having the fewest. A further reported finding was that TCR beta sequences accurately predicted the HLA-A and HLA-B alleles for most subjects in the first cohort. Most TCR sequences were seen in very few donors, while some public TCRs were found in many individuals. Most CMV-associated TCR beta chains appeared to be HLA-restricted in a later analysis, and the HLA associations seemed to be driven largely by CMV exposure. For the cohort, immune exposure information was limited to CMV serostatus. In an earlier analysis of fewer than 700 of the donors, most TCR beta V segments appeared in productive rearrangements about 90% or about 30% of the time, broadly matching IMGT annotations. According to the authors, the approach could potentially be generalized to other disease states and immunological phenotypes. Specific HLA alleles were associated with 15,000 to 20,000 TCR beta sequences at a false discovery rate of 0.05 in a later analysis. According to a later analysis, parvovirus B19, influenza, CMV and Epstein-Barr virus appeared linked to several top co-occurrence clusters. Because counts were too low, 15 to 20 rarely observed V segments, including chromosome 9 orphons, were excluded from the earlier analysis of roughly 580 of the donors. When HLA alleles, especially DR and DQ, strongly co-occurred, TCR associations were difficult to assign to individual alleles. A later analysis found that HLA-associated TCR beta chains were more clonally expanded and had lower generation probabilities than equally common non-associated chains. A cluster of highly shared sequence variants was judged likely to be a technical artifact of the sequencing pipeline.

The sample consisted of PBMCs. The sequence is built from TRBV5-1 and TRBJ1-1; matching of 5 bases hints at TRBD1 as the D gene. The TCR originated in a woman between 40 and 50 years old in good health and CMV-seronegative. Read as DNA, the sequence is TGCGCCAGCAGCTTGCCAGGGCCCACTGAAGCTTTCTTT. The encoded protein is CASSLPGPTEAFF.